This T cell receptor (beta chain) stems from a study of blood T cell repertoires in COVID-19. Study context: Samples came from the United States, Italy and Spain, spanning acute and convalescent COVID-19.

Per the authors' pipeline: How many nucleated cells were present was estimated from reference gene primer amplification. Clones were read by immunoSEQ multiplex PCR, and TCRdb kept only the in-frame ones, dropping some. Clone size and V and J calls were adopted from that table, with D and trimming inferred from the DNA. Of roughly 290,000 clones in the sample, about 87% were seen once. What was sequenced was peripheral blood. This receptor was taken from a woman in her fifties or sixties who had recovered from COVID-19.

The CDR3 here is CASSSTGKVDSPLHF. CDR3 DNA: TGTGCCAGTAGCTCGACAGGGAAAGTGGATTCACCCCTCCACTTT. The chain is built from TRBV19 and TRBJ1-6; TRBD1 matches at 7 bases. CDR1 is LNHDA, CDR2 SQIVND, per germline (reference sequence). The J segment lost 8 bases and the V segment lost 6 bases, leaving 10 bases of the junction unmatched. This CDR3 has 15 residues.